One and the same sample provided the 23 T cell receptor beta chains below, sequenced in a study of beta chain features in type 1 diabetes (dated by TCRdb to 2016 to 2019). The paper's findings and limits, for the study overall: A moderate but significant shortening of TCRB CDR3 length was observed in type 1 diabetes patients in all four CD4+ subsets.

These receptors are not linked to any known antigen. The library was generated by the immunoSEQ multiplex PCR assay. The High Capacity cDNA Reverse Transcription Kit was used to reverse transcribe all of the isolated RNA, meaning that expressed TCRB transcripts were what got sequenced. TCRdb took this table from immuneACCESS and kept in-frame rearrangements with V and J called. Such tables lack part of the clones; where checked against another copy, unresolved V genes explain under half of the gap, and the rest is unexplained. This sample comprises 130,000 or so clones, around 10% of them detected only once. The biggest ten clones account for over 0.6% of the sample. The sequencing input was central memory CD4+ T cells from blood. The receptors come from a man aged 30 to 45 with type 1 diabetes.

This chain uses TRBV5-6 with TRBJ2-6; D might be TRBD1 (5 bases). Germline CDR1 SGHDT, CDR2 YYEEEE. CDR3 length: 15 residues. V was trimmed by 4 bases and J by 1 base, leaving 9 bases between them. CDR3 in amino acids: CASSPPGSGANVLTF. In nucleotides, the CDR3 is TGTGCCAGCAGCCCCCCAGGGTCTGGGGCCAACGTCCTGACTTTC.

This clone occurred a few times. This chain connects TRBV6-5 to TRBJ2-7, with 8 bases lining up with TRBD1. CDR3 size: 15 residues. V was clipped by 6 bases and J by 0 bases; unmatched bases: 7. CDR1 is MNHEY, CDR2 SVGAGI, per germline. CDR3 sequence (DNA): TGTGCCAGCAGGGTTAGGACAGGGAGCTCCTACGAGCAGTACTTC. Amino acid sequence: CASRVRTGSSYEQYF.

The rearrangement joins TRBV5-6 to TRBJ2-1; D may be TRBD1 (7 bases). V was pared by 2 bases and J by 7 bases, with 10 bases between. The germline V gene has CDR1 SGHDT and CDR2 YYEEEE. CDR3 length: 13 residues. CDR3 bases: TGTGCCAGCAGCTTCCAGGGGGGAAATGAGCAGTTCTTC. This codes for CASSFQGGNEQFF.

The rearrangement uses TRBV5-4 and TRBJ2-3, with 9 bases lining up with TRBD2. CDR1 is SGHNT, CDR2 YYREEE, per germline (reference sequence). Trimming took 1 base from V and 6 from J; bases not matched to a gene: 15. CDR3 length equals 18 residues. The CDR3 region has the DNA TGTGCCAGCAGCTTGCAAAAGGCTAGCGGGGCGCTTACGGATACGCAGTATTTT. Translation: CASSLQKASGALTDTQYF. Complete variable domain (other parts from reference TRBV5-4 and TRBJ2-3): ETGVTQSPTHLIKTRGQQVTLRCSSQSGHNTVSWYQQALGQGPQFIFQYYREEENGRGNFPPRFSGLQFPNYSSELNVNALELDDSALYLCASSLQKASGALTDTQYFGPGTRLTVL.

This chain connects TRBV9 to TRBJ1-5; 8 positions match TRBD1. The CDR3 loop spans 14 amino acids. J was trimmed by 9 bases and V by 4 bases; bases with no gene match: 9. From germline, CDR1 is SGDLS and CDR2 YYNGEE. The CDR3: CASSSGQGVWPQHF. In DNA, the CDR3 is TGTGCCAGCAGCTCCGGACAGGGTGTGTGGCCCCAGCATTTT.

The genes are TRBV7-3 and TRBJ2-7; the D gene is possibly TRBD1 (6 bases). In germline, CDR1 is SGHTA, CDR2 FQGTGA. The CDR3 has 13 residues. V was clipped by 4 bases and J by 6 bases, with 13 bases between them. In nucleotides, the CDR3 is TGTGCCAGCAGCTGGGAACAGGGCGGCGAGCAGTACTTC. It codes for CASSWEQGGEQYF.

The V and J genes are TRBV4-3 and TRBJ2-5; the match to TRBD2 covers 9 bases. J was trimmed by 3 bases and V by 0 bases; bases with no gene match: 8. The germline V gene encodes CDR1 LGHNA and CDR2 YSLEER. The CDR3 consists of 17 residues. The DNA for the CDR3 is TGCGCCAGCAGCCAAGACCGGTCGGCTAGCGGGGAAGAGACCCAGTACTTC. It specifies CASSQDRSASGEETQYF.

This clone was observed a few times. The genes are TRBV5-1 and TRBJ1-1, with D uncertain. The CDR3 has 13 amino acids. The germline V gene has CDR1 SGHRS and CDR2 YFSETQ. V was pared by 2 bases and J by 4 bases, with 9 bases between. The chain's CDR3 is CASSFPGVTEAFF. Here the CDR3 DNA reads TGCGCCAGCAGCTTCCCCGGGGTCACTGAAGCTTTCTTT.

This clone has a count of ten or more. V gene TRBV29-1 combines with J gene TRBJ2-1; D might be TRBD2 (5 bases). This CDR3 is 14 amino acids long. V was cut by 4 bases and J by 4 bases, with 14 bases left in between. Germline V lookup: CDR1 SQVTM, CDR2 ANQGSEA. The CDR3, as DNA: TGCAGCGTTGGTGTAGTCGGGGAGTACAATGAGCAGTTCTTC. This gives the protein CSVGVVGEYNEQFF.

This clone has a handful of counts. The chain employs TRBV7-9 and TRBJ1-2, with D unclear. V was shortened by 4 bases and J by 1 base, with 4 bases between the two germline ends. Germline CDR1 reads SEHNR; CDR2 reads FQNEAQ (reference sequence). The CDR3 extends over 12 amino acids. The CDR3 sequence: CASSSINYGYTF. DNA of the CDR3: TGTGCCAGCAGCTCCATTAACTATGGCTACACCTTC.

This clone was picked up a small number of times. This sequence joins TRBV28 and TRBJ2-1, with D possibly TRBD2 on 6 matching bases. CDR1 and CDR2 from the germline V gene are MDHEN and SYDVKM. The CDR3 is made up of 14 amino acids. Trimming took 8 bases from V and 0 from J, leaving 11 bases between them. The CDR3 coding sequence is TGTGCCAGCCGGCCCGGGGGCTCCTACAATGAGCAGTTCTTC. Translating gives CASRPGGSYNEQFF.

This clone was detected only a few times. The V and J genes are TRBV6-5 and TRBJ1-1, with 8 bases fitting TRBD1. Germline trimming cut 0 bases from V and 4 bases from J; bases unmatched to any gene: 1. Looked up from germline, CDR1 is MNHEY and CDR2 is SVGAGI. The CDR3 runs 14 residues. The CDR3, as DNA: TGTGCCAGCAGTTACTCGGACAGGGCCACTGAAGCTTTCTTT. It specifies CASSYSDRATEAFF.

The CDR3 nucleotides are TGCGCCAGCAGGATGATCGGGGGGCACAATGAGCAGTTCTTC. This encodes CASRMIGGHNEQFF. The chain joins TRBV5-1 to TRBJ2-1; TRBD2 is a possible D gene (7 bases). Germline V gene sequence: CDR1 SGHRS, CDR2 YFSETQ. The CDR3 loop spans 14 amino acids. Between the trimmed V and J ends, which lost 5 bases and 5 bases, there was a span of 14 bases.

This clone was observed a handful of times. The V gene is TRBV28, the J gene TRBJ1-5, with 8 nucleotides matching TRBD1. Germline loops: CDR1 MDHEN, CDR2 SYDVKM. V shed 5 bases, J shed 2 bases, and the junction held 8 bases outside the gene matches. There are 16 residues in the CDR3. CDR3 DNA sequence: TGTGCCAGCAGTCCAGGGACAGGTTTTGGCAATCAGCCCCAGCATTTT. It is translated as CASSPGTGFGNQPQHF.

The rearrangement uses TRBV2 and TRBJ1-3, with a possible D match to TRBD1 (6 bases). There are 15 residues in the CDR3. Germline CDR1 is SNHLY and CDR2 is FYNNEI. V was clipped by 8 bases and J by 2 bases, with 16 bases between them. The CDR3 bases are TGTGCCAGCCAGAAGGCAGGGGACGCTGGAAACACCATATATTTT. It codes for CASQKAGDAGNTIYF.

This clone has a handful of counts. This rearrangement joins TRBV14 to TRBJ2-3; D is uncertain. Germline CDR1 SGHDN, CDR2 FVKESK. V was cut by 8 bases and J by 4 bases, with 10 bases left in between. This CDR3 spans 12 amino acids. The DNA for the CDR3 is TGTGCCAGCCGGCAGGCCTCAGATACGCAGTATTTT. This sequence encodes CASRQASDTQYF.

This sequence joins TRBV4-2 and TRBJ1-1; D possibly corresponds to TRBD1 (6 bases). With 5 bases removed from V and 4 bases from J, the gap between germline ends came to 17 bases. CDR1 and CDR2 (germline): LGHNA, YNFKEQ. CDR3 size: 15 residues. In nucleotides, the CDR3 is TGTGCCAGCAGCACTGCGGGGGGGCAGGGCACTGAAGCTTTCTTT. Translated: CASSTAGGQGTEAFF.

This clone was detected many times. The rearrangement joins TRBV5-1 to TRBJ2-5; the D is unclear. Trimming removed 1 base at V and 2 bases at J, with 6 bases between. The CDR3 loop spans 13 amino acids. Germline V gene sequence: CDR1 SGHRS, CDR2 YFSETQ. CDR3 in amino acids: CASSLNLQETQYF. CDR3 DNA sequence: TGCGCCAGCAGCTTGAATCTACAAGAGACCCAGTACTTC.

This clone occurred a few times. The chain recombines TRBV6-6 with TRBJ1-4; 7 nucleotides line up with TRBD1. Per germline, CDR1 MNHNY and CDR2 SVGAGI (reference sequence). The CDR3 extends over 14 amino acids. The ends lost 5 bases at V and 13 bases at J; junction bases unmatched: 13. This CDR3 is CASSNDRDGSVLFF. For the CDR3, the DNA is TGTGCCAGCAGTAATGACAGGGATGGGTCTGTACTGTTTTTT.

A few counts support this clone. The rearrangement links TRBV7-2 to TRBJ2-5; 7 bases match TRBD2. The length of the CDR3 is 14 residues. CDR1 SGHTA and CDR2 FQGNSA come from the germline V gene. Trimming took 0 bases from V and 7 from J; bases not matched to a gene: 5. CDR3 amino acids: CASSLAGPGGTQYF. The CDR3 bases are TGTGCCAGCAGCTTAGCGGGGCCGGGGGGGACCCAGTACTTC.

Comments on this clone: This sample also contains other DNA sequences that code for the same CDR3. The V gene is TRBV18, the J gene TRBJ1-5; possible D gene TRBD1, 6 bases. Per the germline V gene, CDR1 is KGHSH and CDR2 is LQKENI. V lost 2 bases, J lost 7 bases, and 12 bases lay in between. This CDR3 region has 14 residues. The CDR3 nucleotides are TGTGCCAGCTCACCAGAACAGGGCCCCCAGCCCCAGCATTTT. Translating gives CASSPEQGPQPQHF.

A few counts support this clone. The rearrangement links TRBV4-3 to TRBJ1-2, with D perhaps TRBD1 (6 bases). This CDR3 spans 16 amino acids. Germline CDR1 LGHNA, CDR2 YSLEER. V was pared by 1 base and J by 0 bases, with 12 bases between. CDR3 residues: CASSQALAGANYGYTF. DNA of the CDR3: TGCGCCAGCAGCCAAGCACTGGCAGGGGCTAACTATGGCTACACCTTC.

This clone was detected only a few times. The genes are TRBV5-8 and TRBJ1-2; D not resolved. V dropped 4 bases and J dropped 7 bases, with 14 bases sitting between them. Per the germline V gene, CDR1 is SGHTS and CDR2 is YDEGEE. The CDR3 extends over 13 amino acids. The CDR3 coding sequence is TGTGCCAGCAGCGTATGGCTGCTAGGTGGCTACACCTTC. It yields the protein CASSVWLLGGYTF.